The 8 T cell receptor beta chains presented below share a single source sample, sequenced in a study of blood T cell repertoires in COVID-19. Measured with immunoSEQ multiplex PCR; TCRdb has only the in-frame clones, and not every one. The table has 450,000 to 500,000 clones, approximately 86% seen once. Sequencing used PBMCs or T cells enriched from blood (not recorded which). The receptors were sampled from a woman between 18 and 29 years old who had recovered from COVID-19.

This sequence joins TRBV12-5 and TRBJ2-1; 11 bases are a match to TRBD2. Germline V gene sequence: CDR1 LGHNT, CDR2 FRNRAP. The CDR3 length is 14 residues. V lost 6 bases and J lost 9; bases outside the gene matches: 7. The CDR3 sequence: CASGSSGGAREQFF. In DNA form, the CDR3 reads TGTGCTAGTGGCAGTAGCGGGGGGGCCCGTGAGCAGTTCTTC.

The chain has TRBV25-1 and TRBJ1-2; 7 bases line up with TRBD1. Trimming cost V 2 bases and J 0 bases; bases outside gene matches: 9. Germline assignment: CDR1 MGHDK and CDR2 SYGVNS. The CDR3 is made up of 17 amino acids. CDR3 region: CASSEISRGQSNYGYTF. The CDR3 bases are TGTGCCAGCAGTGAAATAAGTAGGGGACAGTCTAACTATGGCTACACCTTC.

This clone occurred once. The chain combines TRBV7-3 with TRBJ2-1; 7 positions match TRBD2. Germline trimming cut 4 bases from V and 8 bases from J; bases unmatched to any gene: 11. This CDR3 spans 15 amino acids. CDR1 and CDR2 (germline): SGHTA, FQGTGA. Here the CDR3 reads CASSSGRTRSHEQFF. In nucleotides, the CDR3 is TGTGCCAGCAGCTCCGGAAGGACTAGATCTCATGAGCAGTTCTTC.

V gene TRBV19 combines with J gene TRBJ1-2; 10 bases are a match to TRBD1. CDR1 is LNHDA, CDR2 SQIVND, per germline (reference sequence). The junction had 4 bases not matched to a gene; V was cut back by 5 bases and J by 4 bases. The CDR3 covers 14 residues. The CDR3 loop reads CASSWDRGGYGYTF. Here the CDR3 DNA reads TGTGCCAGTAGTTGGGACAGGGGCGGCTATGGCTACACCTTC.

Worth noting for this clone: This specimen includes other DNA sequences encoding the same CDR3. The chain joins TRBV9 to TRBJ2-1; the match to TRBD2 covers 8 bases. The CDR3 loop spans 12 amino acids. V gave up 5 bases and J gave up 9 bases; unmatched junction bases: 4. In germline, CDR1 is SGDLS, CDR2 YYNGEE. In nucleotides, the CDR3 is TGTGCCAGCAGTGGGACTAGTGGTGAGCAGTTCTTC. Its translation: CASSGTSGEQFF.

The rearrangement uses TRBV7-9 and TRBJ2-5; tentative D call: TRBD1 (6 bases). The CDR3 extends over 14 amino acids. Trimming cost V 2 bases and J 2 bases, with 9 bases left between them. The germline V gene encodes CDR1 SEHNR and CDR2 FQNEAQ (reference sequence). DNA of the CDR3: TGTGCCAGCAGCTTATGGACAGATCAAGAGACCCAGTACTTC. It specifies CASSLWTDQETQYF.

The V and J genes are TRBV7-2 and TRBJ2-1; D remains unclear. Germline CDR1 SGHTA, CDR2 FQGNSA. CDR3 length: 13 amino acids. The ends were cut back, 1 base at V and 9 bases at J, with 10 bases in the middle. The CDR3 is CASSLEFESEQFF. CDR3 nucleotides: TGTGCCAGCAGCTTAGAATTCGAGAGTGAGCAGTTCTTC.

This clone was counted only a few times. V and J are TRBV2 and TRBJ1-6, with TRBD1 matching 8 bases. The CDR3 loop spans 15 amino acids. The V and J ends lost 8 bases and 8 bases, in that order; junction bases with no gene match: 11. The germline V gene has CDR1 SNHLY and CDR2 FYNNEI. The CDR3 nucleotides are TGTGCCAGCTGCTGGGGACAGGCACCTGATTCACCCCTCCACTTT. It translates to CASCWGQAPDSPLHF.